Following are 25 T cell receptor beta chains from one sample sequenced in a study of OX40 agonist ivuxolimab in advanced cancers. The method was the immunoSEQ multiplex PCR assay. What TCRdb holds here is the immuneACCESS table cut down to in-frame rearrangements. Part of the clones is not present; checked against another copy, under half of the missing clones reflect an unresolved V gene, and the others are unexplained. For this sample there are approximately 66,000 clones; 85% appear just once. Jointly, the top ten make up roughly 0.8% of the sample. Source: CD4+ or CD8+ T cells sorted from blood, taken in a trial of the OX40 agonist ivuxolimab. These receptor sequences come from an adult with an advanced solid tumor such as melanoma, head and neck, liver or kidney cancer.

This chain links TRBV6-5 with TRBJ2-2, with unresolved D. Germline assignment: CDR1 MNHEY and CDR2 SVGAGI. The germline V and J ends were trimmed by 2 bases and 6 bases, with 10 bases remaining between them. The CDR3 is 14 residues long. DNA for the CDR3: TGTGCCAGCAGTTACGACTTCTTAGCCGGGGAGCTGTTTTTT. As protein: CASSYDFLAGELFF.

V is TRBV5-5 and J is TRBJ1-2, with D possibly being TRBD1 (5 bases). The CDR3 is 13 amino acids. V lost 4 bases, J lost 6 bases, and 13 bases lay in between. Germline V CDR1 and CDR2: SGHKS, YYEKEE (reference sequence). CDR3 DNA sequence: TGTGCCAGCAGCCTGGGAGGGGTGGATGGCTACACCTTC. Protein: CASSLGGVDGYTF.

V gene TRBV6-5 combines with J gene TRBJ2-4; D may match TRBD1 or TRBD2 (5 bases each). Germline CDR1 MNHEY, CDR2 SVGAGI. This CDR3 is 15 amino acids long. V gave up 5 bases and J gave up 0 bases, with 11 bases separating them. CDR3 loop: CASSRDGVAKNIQYF. CDR3 DNA sequence: TGTGCCAGCAGTAGGGACGGGGTAGCCAAAAACATTCAGTACTTC.

This clone showed up just a few times. The chain couples TRBV30 to TRBJ1-1; D is ambiguous. Germline V gene sequence: CDR1 GTSNPN, CDR2 SVGIG (reference sequence). The CDR3 is 13 residues long. Deletions cut 2 bases from V and 0 bases from J, with 7 bases between. CDR3 region: CAWSREMNTEAFF. The CDR3 bases are TGTGCCTGGAGTCGGGAGATGAACACTGAAGCTTTCTTT.

The chain is built from TRBV2 and TRBJ2-3, with D possibly being TRBD1 (6 bases). The CDR3 spans 13 residues. V was shortened by 7 bases and J by 3 bases, with 11 bases between the two germline ends. CDR1 and CDR2 from the germline V gene are SNHLY and FYNNEI. CDR3 coding DNA: TGTGCCAGCAAACAGGGTAGTACAGATACGCAGTATTTT. Encoded protein: CASKQGSTDTQYF.

This chain joins TRBV19 and TRBJ2-1, with no clear D. V gave up 4 bases and J gave up 5 bases, with 9 bases separating them. This CDR3 is built from 13 residues. Germline V gene lookup returns CDR1 LNHDA and CDR2 SQIVND (reference sequence). CDR3 bases: TGTGCCAGTAGTACACCGGTCAACAATGAGCAGTTCTTC. Its translation: CASSTPVNNEQFF.

CDR3 protein: CASSAGVGELFF. The CDR3 nucleotides read TGTGCCAGCAGTGCAGGAGTGGGGGAGCTGTTTTTT. V is TRBV6-1 and J is TRBJ2-2; D not certain. Trimming pared 4 bases from V and 8 bases from J, leaving 8 bases between. The CDR3 runs to 12 residues. Germline V gene data show CDR1 as MNHNS and CDR2 as SASEGT.

V and J are TRBV28 and TRBJ1-3; D is ambiguous. Trimming removed 7 bases at V and 0 bases at J, with 10 bases between. The CDR3 is made up of 14 amino acids. Germline V gene sequence: CDR1 MDHEN, CDR2 SYDVKM. This chain's CDR3 is CASIGQISGNTIYF. The CDR3 nucleotides read TGTGCCAGCATCGGGCAGATCTCTGGAAACACCATATATTTT.

The chain combines TRBV29-1 with TRBJ2-2, with D uncertain. V lost 7 bases to trimming and J lost 0 bases, with 18 bases between them. The CDR3 runs to 16 residues. Per the germline V gene, CDR1 is SQVTM and CDR2 is ANQGSEA. CDR3 region: CSASRSATTNTGELFF. The CDR3 region has the DNA TGCAGCGCCTCGCGCTCTGCAACCACGAACACCGGGGAGCTGTTTTTT.

In its sample, this clone was seen once. The chain carries TRBV5-1 and TRBJ1-1; D might be TRBD1 (5 bases). V was clipped by 1 base and J by 4 bases, with 17 bases between them. CDR1 and CDR2 (germline): SGHRS, YFSETQ. The CDR3 covers 16 residues. CDR3 bases: TGCGCCAGCAGCTTGTTCCGCACTGGGGGAGGCACTGAAGCTTTCTTT. Amino acid sequence: CASSLFRTGGGTEAFF. The whole variable domain, filled in from reference TRBV5-1 and TRBJ1-1, reads KAGVTQTPRYLIKTRGQQVTLSCSPISGHRSVSWYQQTPGQGLQFLFEYFSETQRNKGNFPGRFSGRQFSNSRSEMNVSTLELGDSALYLCASSLFRTGGGTEAFFGQGTRLTVV.

The gene calls are TRBV5-1 and TRBJ2-5; possible D gene TRBD2, 6 bases. The V end was cut by 3 bases, the J end by 2 bases, with 14 bases between. Germline V CDR1 and CDR2: SGHRS, YFSETQ. The CDR3 sequence is 15 residues long. CDR3: CASSWGVGRQETQYF. In DNA, the CDR3 is TGCGCCAGCAGCTGGGGGGTGGGCAGACAAGAGACCCAGTACTTC.

The chain uses TRBV5-1 and TRBJ2-3; D tentatively fits TRBD1 or TRBD2 (6 bases each). V dropped 0 bases and J dropped 4 bases, with 9 bases sitting between them. CDR1 is SGHRS, CDR2 YFSETQ, per germline. There are 14 residues in the CDR3. The CDR3 nucleotides read TGCGCCAGCAGCTTGGTGGGGGGCCCAGATACGCAGTATTTT. Translating gives CASSLVGGPDTQYF. Full variable domain (missing parts from reference TRBV5-1 and TRBJ2-3): KAGVTQTPRYLIKTRGQQVTLSCSPISGHRSVSWYQQTPGQGLQFLFEYFSETQRNKGNFPGRFSGRQFSNSRSEMNVSTLELGDSALYLCASSLVGGPDTQYFGPGTRLTVL.

The genes are TRBV6-1 and TRBJ1-5, with TRBD1 identical over 11 bases. V was clipped by 4 bases and J by 0 bases; unmatched bases: 5. CDR1 MNHNS and CDR2 SASEGT come from the germline V gene. The CDR3 length is 17 residues. In DNA form, the CDR3 reads TGTGCCAGCAGTGCCGGGACAGGGGGTTATAGCAATCAGCCCCAGCATTTT. Encoded protein: CASSAGTGGYSNQPQHF.

The chain uses TRBV30 and TRBJ2-3; D unclear. Germline CDR1 and CDR2: GTSNPN and SVGIG (reference sequence). The CDR3 consists of 14 residues. V shed 4 bases and J shed 2 bases, with 13 bases lying between them. CDR3 nucleotide sequence: TGTGCCTGGATTCGTACAGACTTCACAGATACGCAGTATTTT. It specifies CAWIRTDFTDTQYF.

The rearrangement joins TRBV4-2 to TRBJ2-1; 12 bases map to TRBD2. Unmatched junction bases numbered 5, after V lost 3 bases and J lost 5 bases. Germline V gene lookup returns CDR1 LGHNA and CDR2 YNFKEQ. The CDR3 contains 16 residues. The CDR3 DNA sequence: TGTGCCAGCAGCCAGGGACTAGCGGGCCCTCACAATGAGCAGTTCTTC. It yields the protein CASSQGLAGPHNEQFF.

This chain connects TRBV6-5 to TRBJ1-4; D not resolved. Germline V gene sequence: CDR1 MNHEY, CDR2 SVGAGI. This CDR3 region has 14 residues. With 4 bases removed from V and 4 bases from J, the gap between germline ends came to 10 bases. CDR3 bases: TGTGCCAGCAGTTCCAGGCCGCATAATGAAAAACTGTTTTTT. Translation: CASSSRPHNEKLFF.

This chain joins TRBV7-2 and TRBJ2-5; no firm D call. This CDR3 region has 14 residues. Germline V gene sequence: CDR1 SGHTA, CDR2 FQGNSA. V lost 3 bases, J lost 2 bases, and 10 bases lay in between. CDR3 region: CASSFNPGQETQYF. CDR3 coding DNA: TGTGCCAGCAGCTTCAACCCCGGTCAAGAGACCCAGTACTTC.

The gene calls are TRBV29-1 and TRBJ1-2; 7 bases fit TRBD1. The CDR3 has 14 amino acids. V was pared by 1 base and J by 2 bases, with 4 bases of the junction left unmatched. Germline CDR1 SQVTM, CDR2 ANQGSEA. CDR3 sequence: CSVEGRGQNYGYTF. CDR3 DNA: TGCAGCGTTGAAGGGCGGGGACAGAACTATGGCTACACCTTC.

The J gene is TRBJ2-7, the V gene TRBV6-1, with 13 positions matching TRBD2. This CDR3 is 15 amino acids long. The J segment lost 5 bases and the V segment lost 6 bases, leaving 7 bases of the junction unmatched. From germline, CDR1 is MNHNS and CDR2 SASEGT. In DNA form, the CDR3 reads TGTGCCAGCAGCCCTGGACTAGCGGGAGCCCACGAGCAGTACTTC. It specifies CASSPGLAGAHEQYF.

CDR3 protein: CASSPFGGGGNTIYF. CDR3 DNA sequence: TGTGCCAGCAGCCCGTTCGGCGGGGGTGGAAACACCATATATTTT. The rearrangement links TRBV7-2 to TRBJ1-3, with TRBD1 as a possible D gene (5 bases). Germline CDR1 and CDR2: SGHTA and FQGNSA. The CDR3 totals 15 residues. Trimming pared 5 bases from V and 3 bases from J, leaving 14 bases between.

The J gene is TRBJ2-5, the V gene TRBV19; maybe TRBD2 (7 bases). The CDR3 runs to 13 residues. V shed 5 bases and J shed 5 bases, with 12 bases lying between them. Germline V CDR1 and CDR2: LNHDA, SQIVND (reference sequence). CDR3 in amino acids: CASSWGGVETQYF. CDR3 sequence (DNA): TGTGCCAGTAGTTGGGGGGGCGTTGAGACCCAGTACTTC.

J is TRBJ2-1 and V is TRBV30; 7 bases match TRBD2. Germline V gene lookup returns CDR1 GTSNPN and CDR2 SVGIG (reference sequence). The CDR3 is 16 residues long. The V gene end was trimmed by 0 bases and the J gene end by 3 bases; junction bases not matched to a gene: 8. CDR3 coding DNA: TGTGCCTGGAGTGTGGGCGGGAGACCTTACTACAATGAGCAGTTCTTC. Encoded protein: CAWSVGGRPYYNEQFF. Based on the CDR3 plus reference TRBV30 and TRBJ2-1, the full variable domain is SQTIHQWPATLVQPVGSPLSLECTVEGTSNPNLYWYRQAAGRGLQLLFYSVGIGQISSEVPQNLSASRPQDRQFILSSKKLLLSDSGFYLCAWSVGGRPYYNEQFFGPGTRLTVL.

This chain links TRBV5-4 with TRBJ1-5, with D possibly matching TRBD1 (6 bases). The CDR3 has 15 residues. Germline V CDR1 and CDR2: SGHNT, YYREEE (reference sequence). V was pared by 4 bases and J by 6 bases, with 17 bases between. The CDR3 spells CASSQERGTGQPQHF. The CDR3 bases are TGTGCCAGCAGCCAAGAGAGGGGGACTGGTCAGCCCCAGCATTTT.

The chain joins TRBV19 to TRBJ2-3, with 10 bases fitting TRBD1. V was clipped by 7 bases and J by 2 bases; unmatched bases: 9. Germline loops: CDR1 LNHDA, CDR2 SQIVND (reference sequence). CDR3 length: 16 amino acids. The CDR3 sequence is CASTRWGQGNTDTQYF. The CDR3 nucleotides are TGTGCCAGTACCCGTTGGGGACAGGGGAACACAGATACGCAGTATTTT.

The V and J genes are TRBV5-1 and TRBJ2-2; no definite D call. The CDR3 spans 14 residues. The V and J ends lost 0 bases and 6 bases respectively, with 9 bases between them. Germline loops: CDR1 SGHRS, CDR2 YFSETQ. The CDR3 DNA is TGCGCCAGCAGCTTGGATAGGGTGGCCGGGGAGCTGTTTTTT. Residues: CASSLDRVAGELFF.